A selection of T cell receptor beta chains follows, all from one sample in a study of CD8 T cells in Susac syndrome. TCRdb re-analysed the immunoSEQ multiplex PCR reads in MiXCR, keeping a single row per CDR3 protein. Found here are roughly 140,000 distinct CDR3 sequences, approximately 95% of them singletons; the top ten hold 0.15% to 0.2%. Sequenced input: CD4+ T cells from PBMCs. The receptors stem from a human donor with Susac syndrome. Each CDR3 is given with its conserved first and last residue. The order of the fields is V gene, J gene, clone size, D gene, CDR3 DNA, CDR3 protein. The D gene is left open where the match is weak. Size is omitted from some rows. Given values are once, few, many or a class for expanded clones.

TRBV5-1	TRBJ2-5	-	-	TGCGCCAGCAGCTTGGCCGGAGGGCTGGGGGAGACCCAGTACTTC	CASSLAGGLGETQYF
TRBV18	TRBJ2-1	-	-	TGTGCCAGCTCACCACCGGCTAGCTCCGACAATGAGCAGTTCTTC	CASSPPASSDNEQFF
TRBV7-2	TRBJ2-7	once	TRBD2	TGTGCCAGCAGTACTGCCGGGACTAGCGCCCACGAGCAGTACTTC	CASSTAGTSAHEQYF
TRBV3-1	TRBJ2-3	-	TRBD1	TGTGCCAGCAGTCACACCGACAGGGCAGATACGCAGTATTTT	CASSHTDRADTQYF
TRBV19	TRBJ1-2	-	TRBD1	TGTGCCAGTAGTGGGGGACAGGGCGGCTATGGCTACACCTTC	CASSGGQGGYGYTF
TRBV9	TRBJ1-1	-	-	TGTGCCAGCAGCCCCGCCGCCCAGGCAGAAGCTTTCTTT	CASSPAAQAEAFF
TRBV2	TRBJ1-6	-	-	TGTGCCAGCAGTGAACAGGGTAGCGGTTCACCCCTCCACTTT	CASSEQGSGSPLHF
TRBV28	TRBJ1-2	-	TRBD1	TGTGCCAGCAGCAGACAGGGGGGTTACTATGGCTACACCTTC	CASSRQGGYYGYTF
TRBV29-1	TRBJ1-2	-	-	TGCAGCGTTGAACCACAGGTTAACTATGGCTACACCTTC	CSVEPQVNYGYTF
TRBV29-1	TRBJ1-1	-	-	TGCAGCGCCCTGAAGGGACCTGGTGAAGCTTTCTTT	CSALKGPGEAFF
TRBV29-1	TRBJ1-2	-	-	TGCAGCGGCGTGGAGGGGAATATCCATGGCTACACCTTC	CSGVEGNIHGYTF
TRBV7-9	TRBJ1-3	-	-	TGTGCCAGCAGCGCGGACAGCGTGACTGAAAACACCATATATTTT	CASSADSVTENTIYF
TRBV9	TRBJ1-4	-	-	TGTGCCAGCAGCCCCAGCAGGGGCCCAAATGAAAAACTGTTTTTT	CASSPSRGPNEKLFF
TRBV5-6	TRBJ1-6	-	-	TGTGCCAGCAGCTTGGGCGACAGGAGTTCACCCCTCCACTTT	CASSLGDRSSPLHF
TRBV3-1	TRBJ1-2	-	-	TGTGCCAGCAGCCGGGTCGGCGGGCAGGATGGCTACACCTTC	CASSRVGGQDGYTF
TRBV7-2	TRBJ2-3	-	-	TGTGCCAGCAGTCCTTACGCACAGGGAGGTTCAGATACGCAGTATTTT	CASSPYAQGGSDTQYF
TRBV20-1	TRBJ2-3	-	TRBD2	TGCAGTGCTAGCCCCCGACTAGCGGGGGGAGGGGATACGCAGTATTTT	CSASPRLAGGGDTQYF
TRBV9	TRBJ1-1	once	-	TGTGCCAGCAGCGTAGCGAGGGCTACTGAAGCTTTCTTT	CASSVARATEAFF
TRBV15	TRBJ2-1	-	-	TGTGCCACCAGCTCCCAACTCTCATCGGATGAGCAGTTCTTC	CATSSQLSSDEQFF
TRBV7-7	TRBJ2-5	-	-	TGTGCCAGCAGCACAGATGGTACCAGAGTGGCCCAGTACTTC	CASSTDGTRVAQYF
TRBV3-1	TRBJ2-6	-	-	TGTGCCAGCAGCCAAGATTTTTGGGGGGAGCCTGGGGCCAACGTCCTGACTTTC	CASSQDFWGEPGANVLTF
TRBV29-1	TRBJ1-5	-	TRBD1	TGCAGCGTTATTGTGCCAGGGGGTCAGCCCCAGCATTTT	CSVIVPGGQPQHF
TRBV27	TRBJ2-5	-	-	TGTGCCAGCAGTCGCTCTTGGAAACAAGAGACCCAGTACTTC	CASSRSWKQETQYF
TRBV29-1	TRBJ2-7	-	-	TGCAGCGTGACAATTGGGTCGAGCGAGCAGTACTTC	CSVTIGSSEQYF
TRBV7-6	TRBJ2-1	-	TRBD2	TGTGCCAGCAGCCGCGGGGGGGGTCCCAATGAGCAGTTCTTC	CASSRGGGPNEQFF
TRBV6-6	TRBJ2-7	-	-	TGTGCCAGCAGTTACTCGATCGGTAGTAACGAGCAGTACTTC	CASSYSIGSNEQYF
TRBV18	TRBJ2-3	-	TRBD2	TGTGCCAGCTCACTCCAAGCGGGGGGCCTATCCGATACGCAGTATTTT	CASSLQAGGLSDTQYF
TRBV12-3/TRBV12-4	TRBJ1-3	-	-	TGTGCCAGCAGTCTAACCGTGAGGCTCTCTGGAAACACCATATATTTT	CASSLTVRLSGNTIYF
TRBV15	TRBJ1-2	-	-	TGTGCCACCACCCCGGGACGGACTTCTTATGGCTACACCTTC	CATTPGRTSYGYTF
TRBV5-6	TRBJ1-1	-	TRBD1	TGTGCCAGCAGCCTGCGGACAGGGACGGGGAATACTGAAGCTTTCTTT	CASSLRTGTGNTEAFF
TRBV20-1	TRBJ2-5	-	TRBD2	TGCAGTGCTAGAGGACTAGCGGGGGGCCAACAAGAGACCCAGTACTTC	CSARGLAGGQQETQYF
TRBV29-1	TRBJ1-3	-	-	TGCAGCGTTGTACAGGGAACGGGAAACACCATATATTTT	CSVVQGTGNTIYF
TRBV12-3/TRBV12-4	TRBJ1-1	-	TRBD1	TGTGCCAGCAGTGCGACAGGGATGGGACCTGAAGCTTTCTTT	CASSATGMGPEAFF
TRBV7-3	TRBJ1-5	-	TRBD1	TGTGCCAGCGGCACAGGGGGCAGTCAGCCCCAGCATTTT	CASGTGGSQPQHF
TRBV20-1	TRBJ1-4	-	-	TGCAGTGCTCTAAGACAGAGTAATGAAAAACTGTTTTTT	CSALRQSNEKLFF
TRBV20-1	TRBJ2-3	once	-	TGCAGTGCTAGACCCCGGGAAAAAGGAGGGGATACGCAGTATTTT	CSARPREKGGDTQYF
TRBV18	TRBJ2-2	-	-	TGTGCCAGCTCACCTCCGGGTTACGCGAACACCGGGGAGCTGTTTTTT	CASSPPGYANTGELFF
TRBV2	TRBJ1-5	-	-	TGTGCCAGCAGTCAACCAAATCAGCCCCAGCATTTT	CASSQPNQPQHF
TRBV7-2	TRBJ2-5	-	TRBD1	TGTGCCAGCAGCCGACAGGGGGTAGGGGAGACCCAGTACTTC	CASSRQGVGETQYF
TRBV12-3/TRBV12-4	TRBJ1-5	-	-	TGTGCCAGCAGTTGGACCCGAGGCCAGCCCCAGCATTTT	CASSWTRGQPQHF
TRBV18	TRBJ2-7	-	TRBD1	TGTGCCAGCTCACCTCCGGGACAGGGGTCCTACGAGCAGTACTTC	CASSPPGQGSYEQYF
TRBV25-1	TRBJ2-1	-	TRBD1	TGTGCCAGCAGTGCTGACAGGGGAGCCTACAATGAGCAGTTCTTC	CASSADRGAYNEQFF
TRBV5-4	TRBJ2-7	-	TRBD2	TGTGCCAGCAGCACAGGACTAGCGAGCTCCTACGAGCAGTACTTC	CASSTGLASSYEQYF
TRBV29-1	TRBJ2-5	-	-	TGCAGCGTTGAAGAAGTGAGGGGCCAAGAGACCCAGTACTTC	CSVEEVRGQETQYF
TRBV29-1	TRBJ1-1	once	-	TGCAGCGCTGAGGGGGGTGGCACTGAAGCTTTCTTT	CSAEGGGTEAFF
TRBV7-9	TRBJ2-1	-	TRBD2	TGTGCCAGCAGCTCGGGAGGTGAGCAGTTCTTC	CASSSGGEQFF
TRBV13	TRBJ1-3	-	-	TGTGCCAGCAGCTTAGACTCGAGCTCTGGAAACACCATATATTTT	CASSLDSSSGNTIYF
TRBV4-1	TRBJ2-7	-	TRBD2	TGCGCCAGCAGGAGTGGGGGGGGAAGCTACGAGCAGTACTTC	CASRSGGGSYEQYF
TRBV25-1	TRBJ2-2	-	-	TGTGCCAGCAGTGCCAGGGGCATCACCGGGGAGCTGTTTTTT	CASSARGITGELFF
TRBV14	TRBJ2-7	once	-	TGTGCCAGCAGCGATAATAAGGGTGGGAGGAACTTC	CASSDNKGGRNF